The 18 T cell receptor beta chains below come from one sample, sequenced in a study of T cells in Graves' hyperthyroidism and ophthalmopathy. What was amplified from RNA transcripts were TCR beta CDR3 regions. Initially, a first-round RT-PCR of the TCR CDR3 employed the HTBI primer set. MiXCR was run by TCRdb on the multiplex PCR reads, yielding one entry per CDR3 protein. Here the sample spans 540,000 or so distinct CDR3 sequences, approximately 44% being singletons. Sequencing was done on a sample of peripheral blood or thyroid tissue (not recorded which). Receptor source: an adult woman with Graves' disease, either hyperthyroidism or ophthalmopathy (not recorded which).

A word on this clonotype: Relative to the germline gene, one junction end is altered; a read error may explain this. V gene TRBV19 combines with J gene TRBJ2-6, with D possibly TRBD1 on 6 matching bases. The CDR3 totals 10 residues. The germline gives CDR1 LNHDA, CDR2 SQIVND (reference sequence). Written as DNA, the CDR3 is TGTGCCAGTAGTTGGGGGCCTGAAGCTTTC. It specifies CASSWGPEAF.

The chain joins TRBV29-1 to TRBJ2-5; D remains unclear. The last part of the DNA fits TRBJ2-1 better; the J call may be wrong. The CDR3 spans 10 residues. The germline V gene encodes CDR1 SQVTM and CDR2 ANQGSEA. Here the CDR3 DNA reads TGCAGCGTTCGATTCTATGAGCAGTTCTTC. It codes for CSVRFYEQFF.

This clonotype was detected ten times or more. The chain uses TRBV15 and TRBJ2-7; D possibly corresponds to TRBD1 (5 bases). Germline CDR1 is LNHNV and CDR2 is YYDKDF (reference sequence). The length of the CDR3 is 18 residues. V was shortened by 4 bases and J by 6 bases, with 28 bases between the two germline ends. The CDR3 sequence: CATSNTRAPTLGPGEQYF. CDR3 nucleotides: TGTGCCACCAGCAATACCCGGGCTCCCACTTTGGGGCCTGGCGAGCAGTACTTC. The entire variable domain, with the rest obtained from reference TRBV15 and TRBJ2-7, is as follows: DAMVIQNPRYQVTQFGKPVTLSCSQTLNHNVMYWYQQKSSQAPKLLFHYYDKDFNNEADTPDNFQSRRPNTSFCFLDIRSPGLGDTAMYLCATSNTRAPTLGPGEQYFGPGTRLTVT.

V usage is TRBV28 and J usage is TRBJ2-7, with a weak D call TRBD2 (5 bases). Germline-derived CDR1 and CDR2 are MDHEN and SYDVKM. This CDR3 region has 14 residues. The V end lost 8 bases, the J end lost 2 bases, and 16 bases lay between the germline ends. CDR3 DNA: TGTGCCAGCGGGAATATGAGGGCCACCTACGAGCAGTACTTC. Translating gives CASGNMRATYEQYF.

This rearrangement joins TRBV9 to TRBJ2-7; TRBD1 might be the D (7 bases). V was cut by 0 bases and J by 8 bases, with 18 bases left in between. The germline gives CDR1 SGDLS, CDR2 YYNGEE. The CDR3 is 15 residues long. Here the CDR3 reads CASSVGQGGQPQQYF. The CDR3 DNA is TGTGCCAGCAGCGTAGGACAGGGAGGTCAGCCCCAGCAGTACTTC.

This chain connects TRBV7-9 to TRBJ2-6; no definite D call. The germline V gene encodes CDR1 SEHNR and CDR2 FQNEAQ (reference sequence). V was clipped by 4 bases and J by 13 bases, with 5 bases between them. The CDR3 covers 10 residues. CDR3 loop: CASSSAVLTF. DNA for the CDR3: TGTGCCAGCAGCTCGGCGGTCCTGACTTTC.

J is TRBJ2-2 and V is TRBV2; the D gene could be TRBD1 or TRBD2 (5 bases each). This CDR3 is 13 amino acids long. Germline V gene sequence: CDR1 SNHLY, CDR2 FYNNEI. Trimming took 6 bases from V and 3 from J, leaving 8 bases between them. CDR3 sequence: CASRGTDTGELFF. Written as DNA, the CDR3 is TGTGCCAGCAGAGGGACGGACACCGGGGAGCTGTTTTTT.

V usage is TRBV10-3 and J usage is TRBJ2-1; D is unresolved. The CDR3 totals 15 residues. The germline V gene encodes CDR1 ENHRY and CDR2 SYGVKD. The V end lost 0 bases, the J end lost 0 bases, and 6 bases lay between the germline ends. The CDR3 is CAISESGSSYNEQFF. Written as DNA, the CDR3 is TGTGCCATCAGTGAGTCGGGTAGCTCCTACAATGAGCAGTTCTTC.

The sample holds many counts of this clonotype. CDR3: CSARTSQNLYGYTF. For the CDR3, the DNA is TGCAGTGCTAGAACCTCCCAGAACCTCTATGGCTACACCTTC. J is TRBJ1-2 and V is TRBV20-1; no firm D call. V was pared by 2 bases and J by 4 bases, with 14 bases between. CDR1 and CDR2 (germline): DFQATT, SNEGSKA (reference sequence). This CDR3 contains 14 residues.

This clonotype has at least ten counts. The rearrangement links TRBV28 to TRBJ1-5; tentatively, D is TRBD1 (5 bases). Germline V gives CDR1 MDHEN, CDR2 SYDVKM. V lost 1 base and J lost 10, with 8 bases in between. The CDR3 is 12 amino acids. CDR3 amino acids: CASSLLRGPQHF. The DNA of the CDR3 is TGTGCCAGCAGTTTATTGAGGGGACCCCAGCATTTT.

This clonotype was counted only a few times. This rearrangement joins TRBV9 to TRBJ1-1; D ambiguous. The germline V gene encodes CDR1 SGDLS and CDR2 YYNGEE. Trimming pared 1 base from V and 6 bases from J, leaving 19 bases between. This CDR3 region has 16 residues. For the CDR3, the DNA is TGTGCCAGCAGCGTATACGAGGGCCCCCCTTTCGCTGAAGCTTTCTTT. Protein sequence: CASSVYEGPPFAEAFF.

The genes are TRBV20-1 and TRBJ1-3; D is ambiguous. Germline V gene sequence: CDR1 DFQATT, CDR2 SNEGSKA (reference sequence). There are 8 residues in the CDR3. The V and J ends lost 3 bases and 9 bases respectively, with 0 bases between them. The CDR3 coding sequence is TGCAGTGCTAGCACCATATATTTT. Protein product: CSASTIYF.

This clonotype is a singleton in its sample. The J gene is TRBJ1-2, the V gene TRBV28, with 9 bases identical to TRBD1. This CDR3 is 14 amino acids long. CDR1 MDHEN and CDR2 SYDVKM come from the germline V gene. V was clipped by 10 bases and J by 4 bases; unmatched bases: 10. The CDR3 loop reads CATTWTGDGYGYTF. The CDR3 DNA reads TGTGCCACCACCTGGACAGGGGACGGCTATGGCTACACCTTC.

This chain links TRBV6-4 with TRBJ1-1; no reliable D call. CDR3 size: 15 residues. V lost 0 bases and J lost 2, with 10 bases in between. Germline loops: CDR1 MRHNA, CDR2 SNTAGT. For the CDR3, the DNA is TGTGCCAGCAGTGACTCACCTTTTGGTAACACTGAAGCTTTCTTT. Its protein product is CASSDSPFGNTEAFF.

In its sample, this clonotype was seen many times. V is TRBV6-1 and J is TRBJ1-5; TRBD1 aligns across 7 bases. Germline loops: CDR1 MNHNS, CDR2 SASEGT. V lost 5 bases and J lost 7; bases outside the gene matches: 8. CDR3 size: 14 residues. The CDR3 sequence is CASSWGTVQQPQHF. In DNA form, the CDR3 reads TGTGCCAGCAGTTGGGGGACAGTCCAACAGCCCCAGCATTTT.

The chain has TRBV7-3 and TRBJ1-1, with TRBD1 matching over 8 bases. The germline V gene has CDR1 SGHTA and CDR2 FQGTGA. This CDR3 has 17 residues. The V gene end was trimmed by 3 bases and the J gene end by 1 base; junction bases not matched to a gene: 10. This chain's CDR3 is CASSLRQGNGPNTEAFF. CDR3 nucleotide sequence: TGTGCCAGCAGCTTGCGACAGGGGAATGGTCCGAACACTGAAGCTTTCTTT.

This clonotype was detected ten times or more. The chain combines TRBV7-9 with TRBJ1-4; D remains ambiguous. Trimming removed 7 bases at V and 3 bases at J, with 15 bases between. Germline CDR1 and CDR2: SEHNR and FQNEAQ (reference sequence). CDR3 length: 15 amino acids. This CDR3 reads CASIGSPTANEKLFF. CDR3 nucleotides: TGTGCCAGCATTGGCTCGCCAACAGCTAATGAAAAACTGTTTTTT. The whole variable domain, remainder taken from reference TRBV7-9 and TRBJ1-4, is DTGVSQNPRHKITKRGQNVTFRCDPISEHNRLYWYRQTLGQGPEFLTYFQNEAQLEKSRLLSDRFSAERPKGSFSTLEIQRTEQGDSAMYLCASIGSPTANEKLFFGSGTQLSVL.

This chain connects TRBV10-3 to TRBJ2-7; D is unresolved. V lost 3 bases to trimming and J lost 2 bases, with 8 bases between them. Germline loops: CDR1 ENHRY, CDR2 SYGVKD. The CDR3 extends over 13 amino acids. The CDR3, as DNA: TGTGCCATCAGTGATTCCGGGCCCTACGAGCAGTACTTC. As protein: CAISDSGPYEQYF.